These 29 T cell receptor beta chains came from one sample sequenced in a study of shared clonotypes between healthy human individuals. Terminally differentiated effector memory CD45RA+ cells were excluded by CCR7 positive selection of CD45RO-negative cells. The assay was immunoSEQ multiplex PCR, and TCRdb's table has in-frame clones only and misses some. Here the sample spans about 2.1 million clones, approximately 94% being singletons. The sequencing input was naive CD8+ T cells from PBMCs. The receptors were gathered from a man aged 18 to 30 in good health. Some clones in this sample may be carry-over from other donors' samples.

V and J are TRBV29-1 and TRBJ2-7; D unresolved. With 3 bases removed from V and 1 base from J, the gap between germline ends came to 10 bases. CDR3 length: 13 amino acids. Germline V gives CDR1 SQVTM, CDR2 ANQGSEA. CDR3 nucleotides: TGCAGCGTTGACCCGGTCCCTTCCTACGAGCAGTACTTC. The encoded protein is CSVDPVPSYEQYF.

The V call is TRBV19, the J call TRBJ2-7, with D perhaps assigned TRBD1 or TRBD2 (5 bases each). From germline, CDR1 is LNHDA and CDR2 SQIVND (reference sequence). This CDR3 is built from 14 residues. V was pared by 8 bases and J by 0 bases, with 14 bases between. CDR3 sequence (DNA): TGTGCCAGTGGCTCCCGGGGCCCCTCCTACGAGCAGTACTTC. It specifies CASGSRGPSYEQYF.

This chain links TRBV27 with TRBJ1-1; a possible D gene is TRBD1 (5 bases). V was clipped by 3 bases and J by 3 bases, with 14 bases between them. The CDR3 is 15 residues long. Germline V gene lookup returns CDR1 MNHEY and CDR2 SMNVEV (reference sequence). The CDR3 sequence is CASSFMGREDTEAFF. The CDR3 DNA sequence: TGTGCCAGCAGTTTTATGGGCAGGGAGGACACTGAAGCTTTCTTT.

Of note for this clone: Other nucleotide sequences from this sample produce the same CDR3. The chain uses TRBV28 and TRBJ1-1, with no clear D. Germline CDR1 and CDR2: MDHEN and SYDVKM. V gave up 2 bases and J gave up 8 bases, with 6 bases separating them. CDR3 size: 11 residues. CDR3 in amino acids: CASSLSPEAFF. In DNA form, the CDR3 reads TGTGCCAGCAGTTTAAGTCCGGAAGCTTTCTTT.

V gene TRBV7-2 combines with J gene TRBJ2-1; D is uncertain. CDR3 size: 12 residues. V dropped 5 bases and J dropped 12 bases, with 14 bases sitting between them. Germline V gene sequence: CDR1 SGHTA, CDR2 FQGNSA. The CDR3 DNA follows: TGTGCCAGCAGCCCCAGACTCCCGGCGCAGTTCTTC. This encodes CASSPRLPAQFF.

The J gene is TRBJ1-2, the V gene TRBV27; TRBD1 might be the D (5 bases). The germline CDR1 and CDR2 sequences are MNHEY and SMNVEV (reference sequence). This CDR3 comprises 14 residues. Trimming removed 2 bases from V and 5 bases from J, with 12 bases in between. This CDR3 is CASSLAVGGYGYTF. CDR3 nucleotides: TGTGCCAGCAGTTTAGCCGTCGGGGGATATGGCTACACCTTC.

This sequence joins TRBV7-9 and TRBJ2-1, with 8 nucleotides matching TRBD2. There are 16 residues in the CDR3. Germline V gene sequence: CDR1 SEHNR, CDR2 FQNEAQ (reference sequence). V trimming: 4 bases; J trimming: 5 bases; junction bases outside the gene matches: 10. The DNA of the CDR3 is TGTGCCAGCAGCTGGGGGGCGGGACTAGTTGACAATGAGCAGTTCTTC. Translating gives CASSWGAGLVDNEQFF. Full variable domain (missing parts from reference TRBV7-9 and TRBJ2-1): DTGVSQNPRHKITKRGQNVTFRCDPISEHNRLYWYRQTLGQGPEFLTYFQNEAQLEKSRLLSDRFSAERPKGSFSTLEIQRTEQGDSAMYLCASSWGAGLVDNEQFFGPGTRLTVL.

This chain connects TRBV27 to TRBJ1-2; 7 bases fit TRBD1. The trim removed 0 bases at V and 7 bases at J, leaving 14 bases unmatched. Germline V gives CDR1 MNHEY, CDR2 SMNVEV (reference sequence). The CDR3 runs 17 residues. The CDR3 DNA reads TGTGCCAGCAGTTTATCGGGACCCGGGGGAGGGGGCATTGGCTACACCTTC. Amino acid sequence: CASSLSGPGGGGIGYTF.

This chain links TRBV4-1 with TRBJ1-2, with 9 nucleotides matching TRBD1. V trimming: 4 bases; J trimming: 4 bases; junction bases outside the gene matches: 10. The V gene's germline CDR1 is MGHRA and CDR2 YSYEKL. The CDR3 is made up of 16 amino acids. CDR3 nucleotides: TGCGCCAGCAGCCCGGGACAGGGCCAATCCTTCTATGGCTACACCTTC. Residues: CASSPGQGQSFYGYTF.

The chain is built from TRBV29-1 and TRBJ2-2; 8 nucleotides match TRBD1. Germline trimming cut 5 bases from V and 6 bases from J; bases unmatched to any gene: 5. This CDR3 spans 13 amino acids. Germline CDR1 and CDR2: SQVTM and ANQGSEA. The CDR3 nucleotides are TGCAGCGTTAGGACAGGGACCTCCGGGGAGCTGTTTTTT. It translates to CSVRTGTSGELFF.

This chain uses TRBV15 with TRBJ2-5; the D call may be TRBD1 or TRBD2 (6 bases each). Germline CDR1 is LNHNV and CDR2 is YYDKDF (reference sequence). Between the trimmed V and J ends, which lost 0 bases and 5 bases, there was a span of 16 bases. This CDR3 contains 16 residues. The DNA for the CDR3 is TGTGCCACCAGCAGAGAAAGTTGGGGGGCGTATGAGACCCAGTACTTC. Encoded protein: CATSRESWGAYETQYF.

The genes are TRBV10-3 and TRBJ2-1; D assignment may be TRBD1 or TRBD2 (5 bases each). Germline V gives CDR1 ENHRY, CDR2 SYGVKD. V lost 4 bases to trimming and J lost 8 bases, with 27 bases between them. This CDR3 is built from 18 residues. CDR3: CAISARNRGDPKWDEQFF. The CDR3 DNA sequence: TGTGCCATCAGTGCGCGGAATAGGGGAGACCCCAAGTGGGATGAGCAGTTCTTC.

The rearrangement joins TRBV7-9 to TRBJ2-7; no clear D gene. There are 14 residues in the CDR3. V gave up 5 bases and J gave up 0 bases, with 11 bases separating them. Germline V gene sequence: CDR1 SEHNR, CDR2 FQNEAQ (reference sequence). DNA for the CDR3: TGTGCCAGCAGCGCCGCGGTGAGCTCCTACGAGCAGTACTTC. Its translation is CASSAAVSSYEQYF.

A remark on this clone: The sample has other DNA sequences that encode this CDR3 too. The chain couples TRBV6-5 to TRBJ1-5; D is undetermined. The CDR3 is 14 amino acids. V lost 5 bases and J 0 bases, leaving 8 bases between the germline ends. Per the germline V gene, CDR1 is MNHEY and CDR2 is SVGAGI. The CDR3 sequence is CASSHRDSNQPQHF. The CDR3 DNA reads TGTGCCAGCAGTCACCGTGATAGCAATCAGCCCCAGCATTTT.

This rearrangement joins TRBV29-1 to TRBJ1-4, with 7 bases lining up with TRBD1. V gave up 3 bases and J gave up 1 base; unmatched junction bases: 8. The germline V gene encodes CDR1 SQVTM and CDR2 ANQGSEA. The CDR3 runs to 16 residues. CDR3 protein: CSVEGGTAGTNEKLFF. DNA for the CDR3: TGCAGCGTTGAGGGGGGGACAGCTGGAACTAATGAAAAACTGTTTTTT.

The J gene is TRBJ1-1, the V gene TRBV7-8; no firm D call. The V and J ends lost 5 bases and 0 bases respectively, with 7 bases between them. This CDR3 has 13 residues. CDR1 and CDR2 (germline): SGHVS, FQNEAQ. CDR3 protein: CASSPLMNTEAFF. The DNA of the CDR3 is TGTGCCAGCAGCCCTCTCATGAACACTGAAGCTTTCTTT.

The rearrangement joins TRBV7-9 to TRBJ1-1, with a tentative D call TRBD1 (5 bases). Germline V gives CDR1 SEHNR, CDR2 FQNEAQ (reference sequence). V lost 8 bases and J lost 2, with 9 bases in between. This CDR3 comprises 12 residues. CDR3: CASGRGNTEAFF. The DNA of the CDR3 is TGTGCCAGCGGGAGGGGAAACACTGAAGCTTTCTTT.

The chain links TRBV11-2 to TRBJ2-7, with a tentative D call TRBD2 (5 bases). The V gene lost 7 bases and the J gene lost 4 bases, with 8 bases spanning the gap. The CDR3 loop spans 11 amino acids. Germline CDR1 and CDR2: SGHAT and FQNNGV. The CDR3 nucleotides read TGTGCCAGCATTCGGGGATACGAGCAGTACTTC. Protein: CASIRGYEQYF.

The V call is TRBV5-6, the J call TRBJ2-1, with D perhaps matching TRBD2 (6 bases). CDR3 length: 15 amino acids. Trimming shortened V by 1 base and J by 5 bases, and 13 bases separated the two germline ends. CDR1 is SGHDT, CDR2 YYEEEE, per germline. Here the CDR3 reads CASSLWPGGDNEQFF. The CDR3 nucleotides read TGTGCCAGCAGCTTGTGGCCAGGAGGGGACAATGAGCAGTTCTTC.

This clone was counted between two and nine times. V gene TRBV6-1 combines with J gene TRBJ1-5, with D uncertain. The CDR3 is 14 residues long. Germline V CDR1 and CDR2: MNHNS, SASEGT. V lost 1 base and J 11 bases, leaving 15 bases between the germline ends. The CDR3 loop reads CASSEGLAGWTQHF. The DNA for the CDR3 is TGTGCCAGCAGTGAAGGACTAGCGGGCTGGACCCAGCATTTT.

The gene calls are TRBV19 and TRBJ2-4; no definite D call. Trimming removed 3 bases at V and 0 bases at J, with 9 bases between. This CDR3 contains 15 residues. Germline V gives CDR1 LNHDA, CDR2 SQIVND (reference sequence). The CDR3 DNA reads as TGTGCCAGTAGTATTGGCTATTTAGCCAAAAACATTCAGTACTTC. This encodes CASSIGYLAKNIQYF.

The chain links TRBV9 to TRBJ2-5; 8 bases align to TRBD2. The CDR3 is 16 residues long. Germline values: CDR1 SGDLS, CDR2 YYNGEE. Trimming cost V 5 bases and J 5 bases; bases outside gene matches: 14. CDR3 in amino acids: CASSRTGDAGGETQYF. The CDR3 DNA reads TGTGCCAGCAGTCGGACGGGCGACGCGGGAGGTGAGACCCAGTACTTC. The whole variable domain, remainder taken from reference TRBV9 and TRBJ2-5, is DSGVTQTPKHLITATGQRVTLRCSPRSGDLSVYWYQQSLDQGLQFLIQYYNGEERAKGNILERFSAQQFPDLHSELNLSSLELGDSALYFCASSRTGDAGGETQYFGPGTRLLVL.

The chain is built from TRBV29-1 and TRBJ1-2; D remains unclear. Germline V gene data show CDR1 as SQVTM and CDR2 as ANQGSEA. The CDR3 covers 13 residues. Trimming removed 7 bases from V and 6 bases from J, with 18 bases in between. The CDR3, as DNA: TGCAGCGCCCAACTCAGGATATCTCATGGCTACACCTTC. It is translated as CSAQLRISHGYTF.

The chain has TRBV28 and TRBJ1-3, with D maybe TRBD1 (6 bases). Trimming removed 7 bases from V and 8 bases from J, with 18 bases in between. Germline V CDR1 and CDR2: MDHEN, SYDVKM. The CDR3 length is 14 residues. The CDR3 spells CASTGVGAADTIYF. CDR3 coding DNA: TGTGCCAGCACCGGGGTGGGGGCGGCGGACACCATATATTTT.

CDR3 residues: CASRGAQAPYEQYF. The CDR3 DNA reads TGTGCCAGCAGAGGCGCACAGGCCCCCTACGAGCAGTACTTC. This chain joins TRBV11-2 and TRBJ2-7; TRBD1 might be the D (5 bases). The CDR3 spans 14 residues. The germline CDR1 and CDR2 sequences are SGHAT and FQNNGV. The ends were cut back, 6 bases at V and 2 bases at J, with 14 bases in the middle.

J is TRBJ2-2 and V is TRBV19; 9 nucleotides agree with TRBD1. The CDR3 extends over 14 amino acids. V was clipped by 9 bases and J by 7 bases; unmatched bases: 9. The germline V gene encodes CDR1 LNHDA and CDR2 SQIVND (reference sequence). The CDR3 loop reads CASLGDRADGELFF. In nucleotides, the CDR3 is TGTGCCAGCCTGGGGGACAGGGCGGACGGGGAGCTGTTTTTT.

This clone was seen only once. The V gene is TRBV5-4, the J gene TRBJ2-1; 10 positions match TRBD2. V dropped 1 base and J dropped 3; count of bases not matched to a gene: 7. The V gene's germline CDR1 is SGHNT and CDR2 YYREEE (reference sequence). This CDR3 comprises 17 residues. The CDR3 reads CASSLFTSGVLYNEQFF. The CDR3 DNA reads TGTGCCAGCAGCTTGTTTACTAGCGGGGTCCTCTACAATGAGCAGTTCTTC.

The V gene is TRBV4-1, the J gene TRBJ2-1; the match to TRBD2 covers 8 bases. The V and J ends lost 0 bases and 5 bases, in that order; junction bases with no gene match: 6. The CDR3 consists of 16 residues. Germline assignment: CDR1 MGHRA and CDR2 YSYEKL. The CDR3 reads CASSQDSGVSHNEQFF. The CDR3 nucleotides read TGCGCCAGCAGCCAAGATAGCGGGGTATCCCACAATGAGCAGTTCTTC.

In its sample, this clone was seen a few times. This same CDR3 is encoded by further DNA sequences in the sample. This chain uses TRBV7-9 with TRBJ2-7; perhaps TRBD2 as D (6 bases). This CDR3 is built from 13 residues. V was cut by 4 bases and J by 0 bases, with 7 bases left in between. Germline CDR1 is SEHNR and CDR2 is FQNEAQ (reference sequence). The CDR3 nucleotides are TGTGCCAGCAGCTCCGGGAGCTCCTACGAGCAGTACTTC. Protein product: CASSSGSSYEQYF.